These 30 T cell receptor beta chains were sequenced from one sample in a study of CD8 T cells in Susac syndrome. cDNA came from approximately 0.5 to 1 ug RNA primed by random hexamers. TCRdb reprocessed the immunoSEQ multiplex PCR reads via MiXCR and lists one record per CDR3 protein. The sample gives roughly 200,000 distinct CDR3 sequences, approximately 94% of which show up once; about 0.1% is in the top ten. The source material was CD4+ T cells from PBMCs. The receptors originated from a human donor in good health.

This clonotype appeared once. The chain carries TRBV7-2 and TRBJ2-7; 9 bases are a match to TRBD1. Germline V lookup: CDR1 SGHTA, CDR2 FQGNSA. The CDR3 contains 15 residues. V lost 7 bases and J lost 0; bases outside the gene matches: 7. In DNA form, the CDR3 reads TGTGCCAGCAACAGGGGGCTCACCCCCTCCTACGAGCAGTACTTC. Translating gives CASNRGLTPSYEQYF.

This clonotype has a single count. At one end, the junction sequence differs from germline, possibly due to a read error. The chain has TRBV29-1 and TRBJ1-2, with D possibly matching TRBD1 (6 bases). CDR3 length: 13 amino acids. Germline CDR1 SQVTM, CDR2 ANQGSEA. The DNA of the CDR3 is TGCAGCGTGGTTCACAGGGACCCCTATAGCTACACCTTC. Protein sequence: CSVVHRDPYSYTF.

The V gene is TRBV15, the J gene TRBJ2-7, with TRBD1 as a possible D gene (8 bases). The CDR3 totals 15 residues. Between the trimmed V and J ends, which lost 6 bases and 9 bases, there was a span of 24 bases. Germline CDR1 is LNHNV and CDR2 is YYDKDF (reference sequence). CDR3 sequence: CATREGGGQGAAQYF. The DNA for the CDR3 is TGTGCCACCAGAGAAGGGGGGGGGCAGGGGGCAGCGCAGTACTTC.

The rearrangement links TRBV25-1 to TRBJ1-6, with D hard to call. The CDR3 consists of 14 residues. Germline V gene data show CDR1 as MGHDK and CDR2 as SYGVNS. V lost 2 bases to trimming and J lost 10 bases, with 12 bases between them. The CDR3 sequence is CASSELRGHSPLHF. CDR3 DNA sequence: TGTGCCAGCAGTGAACTTCGTGGCCACTCACCCCTCCACTTT. Variable domain in full (rest from reference TRBV25-1 and TRBJ1-6): EADIYQTPRYLVIGTGKKITLECSQTMGHDKMYWYQQDPGMELHLIHYSYGVNSTEKGDLSSESTVSRIRTEHFPLTLESARPSHTSQYLCASSELRGHSPLHFGNGTRLTVT.

This rearrangement joins TRBV7-2 to TRBJ2-5, with TRBD2 matching 11 bases. Germline loops: CDR1 SGHTA, CDR2 FQGNSA. The CDR3 consists of 14 residues. V dropped 5 bases and J dropped 4; count of bases not matched to a gene: 3. The DNA of the CDR3 is TGTGCCAGCAGCGTTACTAGCGGGGGAGAGACCCAGTACTTC. This codes for CASSVTSGGETQYF.

This chain links TRBV9 with TRBJ1-6, with D maybe TRBD1 (6 bases). CDR1 is SGDLS, CDR2 YYNGEE, per germline. The CDR3 consists of 15 residues. The ends were cut back, 4 bases at V and 0 bases at J, with 8 bases in the middle. DNA for the CDR3: TGTGCCAGCAGCCCGGGGGCCTCCTATAATTCACCCCTCCACTTT. Amino acid sequence: CASSPGASYNSPLHF. The variable domain in full, completed from reference TRBV9 and TRBJ1-6, reads DSGVTQTPKHLITATGQRVTLRCSPRSGDLSVYWYQQSLDQGLQFLIQYYNGEERAKGNILERFSAQQFPDLHSELNLSSLELGDSALYFCASSPGASYNSPLHFGNGTRLTVT.

This clonotype was seen only once. This sequence joins TRBV19 and TRBJ1-2, with D possibly TRBD1 on 6 matching bases. This CDR3 spans 16 amino acids. Germline values: CDR1 LNHDA, CDR2 SQIVND (reference sequence). Trimming took 8 bases from V and 7 from J, leaving 26 bases between them. This chain's CDR3 is CASGLTGTSAIGGYTF. CDR3 coding DNA: TGTGCCAGTGGACTTACAGGGACCTCGGCTATAGGTGGCTACACCTTC.

J is TRBJ2-5 and V is TRBV24-1, with 8 bases aligning to TRBD2. Per germline, CDR1 KGHDR and CDR2 SFDVKD. V lost 7 bases and J lost 0; bases outside the gene matches: 6. The CDR3 sequence is 15 residues long. This CDR3 is CATSGGGGYQETQYF. CDR3 DNA: TGTGCCACCAGCGGAGGCGGGGGGTACCAAGAGACCCAGTACTTC.

The V gene is TRBV5-1, the J gene TRBJ1-1, with D maybe TRBD1 (5 bases). The CDR3 sequence is 15 residues long. V lost 0 bases and J lost 7, with 16 bases in between. The V gene's germline CDR1 is SGHRS and CDR2 YFSETQ. The CDR3 loop reads CASSLDRRGRGEAFF. CDR3 bases: TGCGCCAGCAGCTTGGACAGGCGGGGTAGAGGTGAAGCTTTCTTT.

The chain couples TRBV20-1 to TRBJ1-2; D uncertain. The V end was cut by 5 bases, the J end by 2 bases, with 9 bases between. The CDR3 covers 12 residues. Germline V gene sequence: CDR1 DFQATT, CDR2 SNEGSKA (reference sequence). CDR3 sequence (DNA): TGCAGTGCTTTGGACGTCAACTATGGCTACACCTTC. It codes for CSALDVNYGYTF.

This chain connects TRBV6-5 to TRBJ2-5; TRBD1 or TRBD2 may be the D gene (5 bases each). V shed 5 bases and J shed 5 bases, with 18 bases lying between them. The CDR3 consists of 15 residues. Germline assignment: CDR1 MNHEY and CDR2 SVGAGI. The CDR3 loop is CASSGLEGRGETQYF. CDR3 DNA: TGTGCCAGCAGTGGCTTAGAGGGGAGAGGGGAGACCCAGTACTTC.

The CDR3 coding sequence is TGTGCCAGCAGTTCCATGGGAGAGCAGTACGTC. Protein: CASSSMGEQYV. The V gene is TRBV28, the J gene TRBJ2-7; unclear D gene. The V gene's germline CDR1 is MDHEN and CDR2 SYDVKM. This CDR3 spans 11 amino acids. V gave up 4 bases and J gave up 7 bases, with 8 bases separating them.

V is TRBV28 and J is TRBJ2-2; perhaps TRBD1 as D (6 bases). V lost 6 bases, J lost 4 bases, and 15 bases lay in between. Germline values: CDR1 MDHEN, CDR2 SYDVKM. The CDR3 runs 15 residues. The CDR3 is CASRVTGVSTGELFF. For the CDR3, the DNA is TGTGCCAGCAGGGTGACAGGCGTGAGCACCGGGGAGCTGTTTTTT. Filled out from reference TRBV28 and TRBJ2-2, the complete variable domain reads DVKVTQSSRYLVKRTGEKVFLECVQDMDHENMFWYRQDPGLGLRLIYFSYDVKMKEKGDIPEGYSVSREKKERFSLILESASTNQTSMYLCASRVTGVSTGELFFGEGSRLTVL.

The CDR3 here is CASSMSGRNYGYTF. CDR3 in DNA: TGTGCCAGTAGTATGTCGGGACGGAACTATGGCTACACCTTC. The chain combines TRBV19 with TRBJ1-2, with D perhaps TRBD1 (5 bases). Looked up from germline, CDR1 is LNHDA and CDR2 is SQIVND (reference sequence). The CDR3 extends over 14 amino acids. V lost 3 bases and J lost 2, with 10 bases in between.

V and J are TRBV9 and TRBJ2-2; D not resolved. The germline V and J ends were trimmed by 2 bases and 5 bases, with 7 bases remaining between them. Germline CDR1 SGDLS, CDR2 YYNGEE. This CDR3 is built from 13 residues. The DNA for the CDR3 is TGTGCCAGCAGCGTTTTGGGGACCGGGGAGCTGTTTTTT. As protein: CASSVLGTGELFF.

This chain connects TRBV20-1 to TRBJ2-7; 9 bases fit TRBD2. Germline assignment: CDR1 DFQATT and CDR2 SNEGSKA (reference sequence). This CDR3 is built from 12 residues. The trim removed 1 base at V and 8 bases at J, leaving 3 bases unmatched. The CDR3 DNA reads TGCAGTGCTAGAGCTAGCGGGGTACAGCAGTACGTC. This gives the protein CSARASGVQQYV.

This clonotype was counted between two and nine times. The chain combines TRBV5-4 with TRBJ2-7, with D tentatively TRBD2 (7 bases). The V gene lost 1 base and the J gene lost 3 bases, with 8 bases spanning the gap. CDR3 size: 13 residues. Looked up from germline, CDR1 is SGHNT and CDR2 is YYREEE (reference sequence). The CDR3 spells CASSLRGGYEQYV. For the CDR3, the DNA is TGTGCCAGCAGCTTGAGGGGGGGCTACGAGCAGTACGTC.

J is TRBJ1-4 and V is TRBV4-2; D ambiguous. Trimming removed 4 bases from V and 1 base from J, with 10 bases in between. The CDR3 consists of 15 residues. CDR1 is LGHNA, CDR2 YNFKEQ, per germline. CDR3: CASSPTQRTNEKLFF. CDR3 coding DNA: TGTGCCAGCAGCCCTACCCAGCGAACTAATGAAAAACTGTTTTTT.

The J gene is TRBJ2-1, the V gene TRBV12-3 or TRBV12-4, with 7 positions matching TRBD2. The V gene end was trimmed by 10 bases and the J gene end by 6 bases; junction bases not matched to a gene: 12. The CDR3 is 14 amino acids. The CDR3, as DNA: TGTGCCACTTGGAAGACTAGCTTTAGCAATGAGCAGTTCTTC. Translation: CATWKTSFSNEQFF.

V gene TRBV20-1 combines with J gene TRBJ2-1, with 13 bases aligning to TRBD2. This CDR3 has 16 amino acids. V gave up 6 bases and J gave up 4 bases; unmatched junction bases: 9. Germline V CDR1 and CDR2: DFQATT, SNEGSKA (reference sequence). The CDR3 protein is CSAGTSGVGHYNEQFF. Here the CDR3 DNA reads TGCAGTGCAGGGACTAGCGGGGTGGGGCATTACAATGAGCAGTTCTTC.

The V and J genes are TRBV7-8 and TRBJ1-5; tentatively, D is TRBD1 (5 bases). There are 13 residues in the CDR3. The germline V gene encodes CDR1 SGHVS and CDR2 FQNEAQ. The V end lost 5 bases, the J end lost 7 bases, and 12 bases lay between the germline ends. The CDR3 loop reads CASSGAGPQPQHF. CDR3 coding DNA: TGTGCCAGCAGCGGGGCAGGTCCCCAGCCCCAGCATTTT.

This chain connects TRBV11-3 to TRBJ2-2; D is perhaps TRBD2 (5 bases). This CDR3 region has 15 residues. V was shortened by 3 bases and J by 2 bases, with 10 bases between the two germline ends. The germline V gene encodes CDR1 SGHNT and CDR2 YENEEA. The CDR3 sequence: CASSFRGKNTGELFF. The CDR3 DNA reads as TGTGCCAGCAGCTTCCGGGGAAAAAACACCGGGGAGCTGTTTTTT.

This clonotype has just one count. One end of the junction is discordant with germline, which a read error may explain. This rearrangement joins TRBV7-7 to TRBJ1-3; possibly TRBD1 for D (5 bases). This CDR3 has 15 amino acids. Looked up from germline, CDR1 is SSHAT and CDR2 is FNYEAQ (reference sequence). CDR3: CASSSDSFPGNTIYF. The DNA for the CDR3 is TGTGCTAGCAGCTCCGACAGTTTCCCTGGAAACACCATATATTTT.

This clonotype was detected once. The rearrangement links TRBV19 to TRBJ1-4, with D tentatively TRBD1 (5 bases). The V and J ends lost 7 bases and 4 bases respectively, with 16 bases between them. Germline V lookup: CDR1 LNHDA, CDR2 SQIVND (reference sequence). The CDR3 runs 15 residues. CDR3 in amino acids: CASNSGAAVNEKLFF. CDR3 bases: TGTGCCAGTAACTCCGGGGCAGCGGTTAATGAAAAACTGTTTTTT.

The gene calls are TRBV9 and TRBJ2-1; possibly TRBD2 for D (6 bases). The CDR3 is 14 amino acids. Germline assignment: CDR1 SGDLS and CDR2 YYNGEE. Trimming removed 3 bases from V and 2 bases from J, with 9 bases in between. Here the CDR3 reads CASSGSGAYNEQFF. The CDR3 bases are TGTGCCAGCAGCGGTAGCGGAGCCTACAATGAGCAGTTCTTC.

The chain couples TRBV4-1 to TRBJ2-1; 8 bases are shared with TRBD2. Germline CDR1 MGHRA, CDR2 YSYEKL. The V and J ends lost 0 bases and 5 bases, in that order; junction bases with no gene match: 9. This CDR3 has 17 amino acids. CDR3 in amino acids: CASSQDLTAGVHNEQFF. The CDR3 coding sequence is TGCGCCAGCAGCCAAGATCTAACAGCGGGGGTCCACAATGAGCAGTTCTTC.

This chain connects TRBV20-1 to TRBJ1-1, with 7 bases that match TRBD1. Per the germline V gene, CDR1 is DFQATT and CDR2 is SNEGSKA (reference sequence). V lost 5 bases, J lost 0 bases, and 6 bases stayed unmatched. The CDR3 covers 14 residues. This CDR3 reads CSASRDSMNTEAFF. DNA of the CDR3: TGCAGTGCTTCCCGGGACAGCATGAACACTGAAGCTTTCTTT.

This clonotype was seen just once. V is TRBV7-9 and J is TRBJ1-4; D not resolved. Germline CDR1 reads SEHNR; CDR2 reads FQNEAQ (reference sequence). The CDR3 totals 15 residues. Trimming removed 5 bases from V and 8 bases from J, with 18 bases in between. The CDR3 DNA is TGTGCCAGCAGCCTACAATCGACAAATGGGGAAAAACTGTTTTTT. It codes for CASSLQSTNGEKLFF.

V gene TRBV27 combines with J gene TRBJ2-7; the D gene could be TRBD1 or TRBD2 (5 bases each). The CDR3 consists of 15 residues. V was shortened by 4 bases and J by 6 bases, with 19 bases between the two germline ends. Germline CDR1 and CDR2: MNHEY and SMNVEV (reference sequence). CDR3 DNA sequence: TGTGCCAGCAGTTACCGACCCGGGGCGGGTGGCGAGCAGTACTTC. This gives the protein CASSYRPGAGGEQYF.

The V call is TRBV19, the J call TRBJ2-4; 8 bases line up with TRBD2. This CDR3 has 16 residues. Losses at the gene ends were 5 bases for V and 1 base for J; bases not matched to a gene: 7. In germline, CDR1 is LNHDA, CDR2 SQIVND (reference sequence). Here the CDR3 DNA reads TGTGCCAGTAGTCTCCCCTCGGGGGGGGCCAAAAACATTCAGTACTTC. Translation gives CASSLPSGGAKNIQYF.